The 26 T cell receptor beta chains given below trace back to one sample, sequenced in a study of T cells in Graves' hyperthyroidism and ophthalmopathy. Regions amplified from RNA transcripts were the TCR beta CDR3 regions. The HTBI primer set was used in a first-round RT-PCR of the TCR CDR3. MiXCR, applied by TCRdb to the multiplex PCR reads, yields one record per CDR3 protein. Of 300,000 to 500,000 distinct CDR3 sequences in the sample, 15% were seen once. What was sequenced was blood. These receptors all stem from a woman in her 30s with Graves' hyperthyroidism.

The sample holds many counts of this clonotype. CDR3 nucleotides: TGTGCCAGCAGCCCGCCCCCCGGCGCCTACGAGCAGTACTTC. Translation gives CASSPPPGAYEQYF. The chain carries TRBV2 and TRBJ2-7; no definite D call. The V end lost 6 bases, the J end lost 2 bases, and 14 bases lay between the germline ends. Per germline, CDR1 SNHLY and CDR2 FYNNEI. The CDR3 extends over 14 amino acids.

The chain is built from TRBV7-9 and TRBJ1-2; D is unresolved. Germline values: CDR1 SEHNR, CDR2 FQNEAQ (reference sequence). The CDR3 is 15 residues long. V dropped 6 bases and J dropped 5 bases, with 19 bases sitting between them. In DNA form, the CDR3 reads TGTGCCAGCAGTCCTCCCAGCGTTCGGGCATATGGCTACACCTTC. It encodes CASSPPSVRAYGYTF.

V is TRBV29-1 and J is TRBJ2-7; possibly TRBD1 for D (5 bases). Looked up from germline, CDR1 is SQVTM and CDR2 is ANQGSEA. The CDR3 consists of 11 residues. Trimming left V 2 bases short and J 12 bases short, with 14 bases between. The CDR3 nucleotides are TGCAGCGTTGAAAACCAGGGAAGGCGGTACTTC. Translation: CSVENQGRRYF.

This clonotype has a count of ten or more. The chain combines TRBV7-8 with TRBJ2-1, with D possibly matching TRBD2 (7 bases). From germline, CDR1 is SGHVS and CDR2 FQNEAQ. V was pared by 6 bases and J by 2 bases, with 14 bases between. This CDR3 spans 15 amino acids. CDR3 nucleotide sequence: TGTGCCAGCAGGGGAGGGGGGAGCCCCTACAATGAGCAGTTCTTC. Translation gives CASRGGGSPYNEQFF.

This clonotype was counted a few times. The V call is TRBV27, the J call TRBJ2-6, with no clear D. Trimming took 1 base from V and 0 from J, leaving 13 bases between them. The germline V gene encodes CDR1 MNHEY and CDR2 SMNVEV (reference sequence). The CDR3 totals 18 residues. CDR3 protein: CASSLFLGSLSGANVLTF. The CDR3 DNA is TGTGCCAGCAGTTTATTCCTGGGATCCCTCTCTGGGGCCAACGTCCTGACTTTC.

This clonotype has a handful of counts. The chain employs TRBV10-1 and TRBJ1-1; D may be TRBD1 (5 bases). This CDR3 is 15 amino acids long. V was trimmed by 2 bases and J by 0 bases, leaving 10 bases between them. Germline V gives CDR1 WNHNN, CDR2 SYGVQD (reference sequence). CDR3 sequence (DNA): TGCGCCAGCAGTGAGCACGGGACCTTGAACACTGAAGCTTTCTTT. Protein sequence: CASSEHGTLNTEAFF.

This clonotype was counted ten times or more. The chain links TRBV27 to TRBJ2-3; D could derive from TRBD1 or TRBD2 (5 bases each). CDR1 is MNHEY and CDR2 is SMNVEV in the germline V gene (reference sequence). This CDR3 is built from 15 residues. The V and J ends lost 6 bases and 2 bases respectively, with 15 bases between them. This CDR3 is CASRPGTTFTDTQYF. The CDR3 nucleotides read TGTGCCAGCAGACCCGGGACCACCTTCACAGATACGCAGTATTTT.

This chain uses TRBV7-3 with TRBJ1-2, with 9 bases aligning to TRBD1. The germline V gene has CDR1 SGHTA and CDR2 FQGTGA. Unmatched junction bases numbered 9, after V lost 8 bases and J lost 8 bases. The CDR3 length is 13 residues. The CDR3 bases are TGTGCCAGCGGCTCCGGACAGGGGAACGGCTACACCTTC. Protein: CASGSGQGNGYTF.

Ten or more counts support this clonotype. The rearrangement uses TRBV20-1 and TRBJ2-1; a possible D gene is TRBD1 (10 bases). The CDR3 is made up of 18 amino acids. The germline V gene has CDR1 DFQATT and CDR2 SNEGSKA (reference sequence). V was cut by 3 bases and J by 6 bases, with 27 bases left in between. The CDR3 bases are TGCAGTGCTAGGGACAGGGGGGCTAGCGGGATATATTTCAATGAGCAGTTCTTC. Amino acid sequence: CSARDRGASGIYFNEQFF.

This clonotype was detected only a few times. The chain employs TRBV6-2 or TRBV6-3 and TRBJ1-4; tentative D call: TRBD1 (5 bases). The germline CDR1 and CDR2 sequences are MNHEY and SVGEGT. V gave up 0 bases and J gave up 5 bases, with 13 bases separating them. The CDR3 is 16 amino acids. CDR3 loop: CASSYSLGAGNEKLFF. The CDR3 nucleotides read TGTGCCAGCAGTTACTCTCTCGGGGCAGGGAATGAAAAACTGTTTTTT.

This clonotype was detected many times. CDR3 DNA sequence: TGCAGTGCTGGTGACAGCCAGAATCAGCCCCAGCATTTT. It encodes CSAGDSQNQPQHF. The V call is TRBV20-1, the J call TRBJ1-5; possibly TRBD1 for D (5 bases). The V end was cut by 5 bases, the J end by 4 bases, with 12 bases between. CDR3 size: 13 residues. Germline CDR1 reads DFQATT; CDR2 reads SNEGSKA (reference sequence).

This clonotype has ten or more counts. This chain links TRBV28 with TRBJ2-7; 13 nucleotides agree with TRBD2. The V gene's germline CDR1 is MDHEN and CDR2 SYDVKM. The CDR3 contains 16 residues. J was trimmed by 1 base and V by 4 bases; bases with no gene match: 4. The CDR3 DNA reads TGTGCCAGCAGTTCAGGACTAGCGGGAGTGTCCTACGAGCAGTACTTC. This codes for CASSSGLAGVSYEQYF.

This clonotype came up many times. The chain joins TRBV10-2 to TRBJ2-7; possibly TRBD2 for D (5 bases). This CDR3 spans 14 amino acids. The germline gives CDR1 WSHSY, CDR2 SAAADI. The ends were cut back, 1 base at V and 5 bases at J, with 12 bases in the middle. CDR3 amino acids: CASSELGFGDEQYF. Written as DNA, the CDR3 is TGCGCCAGCAGTGAGTTGGGGTTCGGGGACGAGCAGTACTTC.

This clonotype was observed at least ten times. The chain combines TRBV5-1 with TRBJ2-2, with 11 bases lining up with TRBD2. The CDR3 totals 16 residues. Looked up from germline, CDR1 is SGHRS and CDR2 is YFSETQ. V shed 2 bases, J shed 5 bases, and the junction held 5 bases outside the gene matches. This CDR3 reads CASSLSLAGGTGELFF. The CDR3 DNA reads TGCGCCAGCAGCTTAAGCCTAGCGGGAGGAACCGGGGAGCTGTTTTTT.

In its sample, this clonotype was seen many times. This chain uses TRBV12-3 or TRBV12-4 with TRBJ2-1, with 8 bases lining up with TRBD2. Losses at the gene ends were 11 bases for V and 2 bases for J; bases not matched to a gene: 20. CDR3 length: 18 amino acids. The CDR3 sequence: CASNGGWMTGGTYNEQFF. The CDR3 region has the DNA TGTGCCTCCAACGGGGGTTGGATGACGGGAGGGACCTACAATGAGCAGTTCTTC.

In this sample, this clonotype turned up many times. Written as DNA, the CDR3 is TGTGCCAGCAGCTCACGGACAGGGGGCACCGACGAGCAGTACTTC. It is translated as CASSSRTGGTDEQYF. This chain connects TRBV6-1 to TRBJ2-7; 11 positions match TRBD1. The CDR3 consists of 15 residues. Unmatched junction bases numbered 9, after V lost 6 bases and J lost 5 bases. Germline-derived CDR1 and CDR2 are MNHNS and SASEGT.

This sequence joins TRBV5-1 and TRBJ2-2; no definite D call. Trimming took 3 bases from V and 6 from J, leaving 6 bases between them. The CDR3 loop spans 12 amino acids. CDR1 is SGHRS and CDR2 is YFSETQ in the germline V gene. Here the CDR3 DNA reads TGCGCCAGCAGCTCCTGGCCCGGGGAGCTGTTTTTT. Translated: CASSSWPGELFF.

V usage is TRBV7-2 and J usage is TRBJ1-2, with D unclear. V was pared by 5 bases and J by 12 bases, with 10 bases between. Germline CDR1 and CDR2: SGHTA and FQGNSA. The CDR3 loop spans 10 amino acids. The CDR3 region has the DNA TGTGCCAGCAGCCAAATAGTTCACACCTTC. This encodes CASSQIVHTF.

This clonotype has at least ten counts. The chain is built from TRBV11-2 and TRBJ2-7; 11 bases map to TRBD2. Per the germline V gene, CDR1 is SGHAT and CDR2 is FQNNGV. V was pared by 5 bases and J by 3 bases, with 6 bases of the junction left unmatched. The CDR3 covers 15 residues. The CDR3 loop reads CASSRGTSGNYEQYF. CDR3 coding DNA: TGTGCCAGCAGCCGCGGGACTAGCGGAAACTACGAGCAGTACTTC.

This clonotype has ten or more counts. V and J are TRBV3-1 and TRBJ1-5; D is ambiguous. Deletions cut 3 bases from V and 4 bases from J, with 7 bases between. Germline V CDR1 and CDR2: LGHDT, YNNKEL (reference sequence). The CDR3 runs 13 residues. CDR3 sequence reads: CASSQDINQPQHF. The CDR3 DNA follows: TGTGCCAGCAGCCAGGATATTAATCAGCCCCAGCATTTT.

This clonotype was seen more than once but under ten times. The chain carries TRBV7-9 and TRBJ2-2, with D unresolved. Germline CDR1 and CDR2: SEHNR and FQNEAQ (reference sequence). This CDR3 has 14 amino acids. V lost 1 base to trimming and J lost 6 bases, with 9 bases between them. The CDR3, as DNA: TGTGCCAGCAGCTTAGGTTCTTTTTCCGGGGAGCTGTTTTTT. Residues: CASSLGSFSGELFF.

The V gene is TRBV5-1, the J gene TRBJ1-1; possible D gene TRBD1, 5 bases. Germline CDR1 is SGHRS and CDR2 is YFSETQ. This CDR3 has 16 residues. Deletions cut 0 bases from V and 4 bases from J, with 16 bases between. CDR3 DNA sequence: TGCGCCAGCAGCTTGGCGCCAGGGTTTTTGAGCACTGAAGCTTTCTTT. This gives the protein CASSLAPGFLSTEAFF.

This clonotype appeared many times. V and J are TRBV28 and TRBJ2-7; 7 positions match TRBD1. The CDR3 is 14 amino acids. The germline V gene encodes CDR1 MDHEN and CDR2 SYDVKM. Trimming cost V 5 bases and J 4 bases; bases outside gene matches: 8. The CDR3 protein is CASSIGTAKYEQYF. The CDR3 bases are TGTGCCAGCAGTATCGGGACAGCTAAATACGAGCAGTACTTC.

This clonotype occurred many times. V usage is TRBV28 and J usage is TRBJ2-6; 8 nucleotides align to TRBD1. The CDR3 totals 13 residues. The V and J ends lost 6 bases and 12 bases, in that order; junction bases with no gene match: 7. CDR1 and CDR2 from the germline V gene are MDHEN and SYDVKM. As DNA, the CDR3 is TGTGCCAGCAGCAGGGGGCAGATCATCGTCCTGACTTTC. Its protein product is CASSRGQIIVLTF.

This clonotype has a count of ten or more. The J gene is TRBJ2-1, the V gene TRBV28; 12 bases fit TRBD2. The V segment lost 2 bases and the J segment 8 bases; nucleotides outside the gene matches: 4. Germline-derived CDR1 and CDR2 are MDHEN and SYDVKM. The length of the CDR3 is 15 residues. In nucleotides, the CDR3 is TGTGCCAGCAGTTTAGGTGCTAGCGGGAGGGATGAGCAGTTCTTC. Translation: CASSLGASGRDEQFF.

This clonotype was detected a few times. The chain combines TRBV5-5 with TRBJ2-1, with D unresolved. CDR1 and CDR2 from the germline V gene are SGHKS and YYEKEE (reference sequence). Trimming pared 0 bases from V and 8 bases from J, leaving 9 bases between. The CDR3 is 13 amino acids. This CDR3 is CASSLAAVDEQFF. CDR3 in DNA: TGTGCCAGCAGCTTGGCCGCGGTGGATGAGCAGTTCTTC.